The clone carrying this TCR beta chain was observed many times. Building of the TCR beta libraries involved iRepertoire HTBI primers and Arm-PCR of CDR3 regions. TCRdb fed the multiplex PCR reads into MiXCR, producing one record per CDR3 protein. This sample yields approximately 360,000 distinct CDR3 sequences, of which about 10% are seen a single time; around 18% belongs to the top ten. Time point noted: newly diagnosed GD, antithyroid drugs for less than 3 months. After RNA was extracted from PBMCs, the TCR library was made from it. This entry belongs to a study of regulatory T cells in long-lasting Graves disease. The CDR3 has 15 residues. Trimming took off 1 base at V and 7 bases at J, with 17 bases between the two ends. Germline loops: CDR1 DFQATT, CDR2 SNEGSKA (reference sequence). This same sample was also part of a study on T cells in Graves' hyperthyroidism and ophthalmopathy.

This clonotype was obtained from a woman aged 18-35 years with Graves disease. The material sequenced was peripheral blood mononuclear cells (PBMCs), taken at new diagnosis, from a patient treated with antithyroid drugs. The rearrangement links TRBV20-1 to TRBJ1-5; D may be TRBD1 (5 bases). As DNA, the CDR3 is TGCAGTGCTAGAGGGGTGCAGGGTCGCGGGCAGCCCCAGCATTTT. It encodes CSARGVQGRGQPQHF.